The rows below give T cell receptor beta chains drawn from one sample of a study of T cells in Graves' hyperthyroidism and ophthalmopathy. Each CDR3 protein is one row after TCRdb ran MiXCR on the multiplex PCR reads. The sample has 250,000 or so distinct CDR3 sequences, more than 12% seen once. The sequenced sample consisted of blood. The receptor set was obtained from a woman between 40 and 50 years old with Graves' hyperthyroidism that later progressed to Graves' ophthalmopathy. Each CDR3 is given with its conserved first and last residue. D genes are given only for firm matches. The listing skips clone size in some rows; elsewhere it reads once, few, many or a size class.

j_call d_call v_call clone_size cdr3_aa cdr3_nt
TRBJ2-3 TRBD1 TRBV12-3/TRBV12-4 NA CASSPGQGRDTQYF TGTGCCAGCAGTCCAGGACAGGGGAGGGATACGCAGTATTTT
TRBJ2-7 NA TRBV9 many CASSTVDSLGVEQYF TGTGCCAGCAGCACGGTGGACAGTCTAGGGGTCGAGCAGTACTTC
TRBJ2-3 TRBD2 TRBV11-2 NA CASSLVGLAGGGDTQYF TGTGCCAGCAGCTTAGTTGGACTAGCGGGAGGTGGGGATACGCAGTATTTT
TRBJ2-7 TRBD1 TRBV7-8 few CASSLKWTGGYEQYF TGTGCCAGCAGCTTAAAATGGACAGGGGGCTACGAGCAGTACTTC
TRBJ1-3 NA TRBV3-1 many CASSLHQSSGNTIYF TGTGCCAGCAGCCTCCATCAGAGCTCTGGAAACACCATATATTTT
TRBJ2-5 NA TRBV4-2 few CASSQEWAGPPGETQYF TGTGCCAGCAGCCAAGAGTGGGCCGGCCCTCCGGGGGAGACCCAGTACTTC
TRBJ2-1 NA TRBV2 NA CASRPLTGTPTDNEQFF TGTGCCAGCAGGCCCCTTACAGGCACTCCGACTGACAATGAGCAGTTCTTC
TRBJ1-4 NA TRBV10-3 many CAISDSSRGGPNEKLFF TGTGCCATCAGTGATTCCTCGAGAGGGGGTCCGAATGAAAAACTGTTTTTT
TRBJ2-1 TRBD2 TRBV4-1 many CASSQGGRGLGGIEQFF TGCGCCAGCAGCCAAGGTGGTCGGGGACTAGGCGGTATAGAGCAGTTCTTC
TRBJ2-3 TRBD2 TRBV2 many CASSYGTSGSTDTQYF TGTGCCAGCAGTTACGGGACTAGCGGGAGCACAGATACGCAGTATTTT
TRBJ1-5 TRBD1 TRBV20-1 many CSASTDRGLWSNQPQHF TGCAGTGCTAGCACTGACAGGGGGCTTTGGAGCAATCAGCCCCAGCATTTT
TRBJ2-5 TRBD2 TRBV20-1 many CSARLAGGNQETQYF TGCAGTGCTCGACTAGCGGGAGGGAATCAAGAGACCCAGTACTTC
TRBJ1-2 TRBD1 TRBV4-2 NA CASSQDQQGAGGYTF TGTGCCAGCAGCCAAGATCAACAGGGGGCAGGTGGCTACACCTTC
TRBJ2-7 TRBD2 TRBV19 NA CASSILLAGTYEQYF TGTGCCAGTAGTATCTTACTAGCGGGAACCTACGAGCAGTACTTC
TRBJ2-7 NA TRBV12-3/TRBV12-4 many CASTPERKYSEQYF TGTGCCAGCACCCCCGAAAGGAAGTATAGCGAGCAGTACTTC
TRBJ2-1 TRBD2 TRBV7-9 few CTSSPWTSGDPNEQFF TGTACCAGCAGCCCTTGGACTAGCGGAGACCCCAATGAGCAGTTCTTC
TRBJ2-2 NA TRBV2 many CASRWGLRLTGELFF TGTGCCAGCAGATGGGGACTTAGGCTGACCGGGGAGCTGTTTTTT
TRBJ2-2 NA TRBV5-1 many CASSLEADYRTGELFF TGCGCCAGCAGCTTGGAGGCGGACTATCGCACCGGGGAGCTGTTTTTT
TRBJ2-7 NA TRBV28 many CASSPPGQSGEQYF TGTGCCAGCAGTCCCCCGGGACAATCGGGCGAGCAGTACTTC
TRBJ1-4 NA TRBV20-1 NA CSAIRLQEQNEKLFF TGCAGTGCTATAAGACTACAGGAGCAGAATGAAAAACTGTTTTTT
TRBJ1-1 NA TRBV5-1 many CASSWLGSLNTEAFF TGCGCCAGCAGCTGGTTGGGCTCACTGAACACTGAAGCTTTCTTT
TRBJ2-7 NA TRBV3-1 many CASSPSFAYEQYF TGTGCCAGCAGCCCAAGCTTTGCCTACGAGCAGTACTTC
TRBJ2-5 NA TRBV27 many CASSPNRETQYF TGTGCCAGCAGCCCTAACCGAGAGACCCAGTACTTC
TRBJ2-3 NA TRBV7-8 once CASSASVGGTDTQYF TGTGCCAGCAGCGCCTCCGTGGGGGGCACAGATACGCAGTATTTT
TRBJ2-1 NA TRBV20-1 many CSAPRNNGDKQFF TGCAGTGCTCCGCGTAACAACGGGGACAAGCAGTTCTTC
TRBJ2-1 NA TRBV29-1 many CSGRRYNEQFF TGCAGCGGACGGAGGTACAATGAGCAGTTCTTC
TRBJ2-1 NA TRBV11-1 many CASSLGQYNEQFF TGTGCCAGCAGCTTAGGACAGTACAATGAGCAGTTCTTC
TRBJ2-1 NA TRBV27 many CASSLSVGNEQFF TGTGCCAGCAGTTTATCGGTGGGCAATGAGCAGTTCTTC
TRBJ2-7 TRBD2 TRBV10-3 NA CAISEGRTSGIYEQYF TGTGCCATCAGTGAGGGCAGGACTAGCGGGATCTACGAGCAGTACTTC
TRBJ1-6 NA TRBV6-5 many CASSYSTGVNSPLHF TGTGCCAGCAGTTACTCGACCGGGGTCAATTCACCCCTCCACTTT
TRBJ2-1 TRBD2 TRBV27 many CASSLISWLAGSTTPVYNEQFF TGTGCCAGCAGTTTAATCAGTTGGCTAGCGGGATCCACCACCCCCGTCTACAATGAGCAGTTCTTC
TRBJ2-5 TRBD2 TRBV12-3/TRBV12-4 many CASSTPGLGLETQYF TGTGCCAGCAGTACCCCGGGACTAGGATTAGAGACCCAGTACTTC
TRBJ2-5 TRBD2 TRBV27 many CASSLVKGTSGTETQYF TGTGCCAGCAGTTTAGTGAAGGGGACTAGCGGAACAGAGACCCAGTACTTC
TRBJ1-1 NA TRBV3-1 NA CASSPQQRGCTEAFF TGTGCCAGCAGCCCACAACAGAGGGGATGCACTGAAGCTTTCTTT
TRBJ2-3 NA TRBV4-1 few CASSPGPLGTDTQYF TGCGCCAGCAGCCCGGGCCCTCTCGGGACAGATACGCAGTATTTT
TRBJ2-7 NA TRBV2 NA CASSPTRASEGEQYF TGTGCCAGCAGTCCGACTAGAGCCTCGGAGGGGGAGCAGTACTTC
TRBJ2-7 NA TRBV6-5 few CASSYPSRKQYF TGTGCCAGCAGTTACCCCTCGCGAAAGCAGTACTTC
TRBJ2-7 NA TRBV4-1 many CASSQGATYEQYF TGCGCCAGCAGCCAGGGGGCGACGTACGAGCAGTACTTC
TRBJ2-1 NA TRBV5-6 NA CASSTRGPYNEQFF TGTGCCAGCAGCACCCGGGGGCCCTACAATGAGCAGTTCTTC
TRBJ2-1 NA TRBV27 many CASRAWTSGEQFF TGTGCCAGCAGAGCCTGGACATCGGGTGAGCAGTTCTTC
TRBJ1-4 NA TRBV6-1 many CASSEVVIWGEKLFF TGTGCCAGCAGTGAAGTGGTGATTTGGGGGGAAAAACTGTTTTTT
TRBJ1-2 NA TRBV18 many CASSRGSANYGYTF TGTGCCAGCTCACGGGGGTCAGCTAACTATGGCTACACCTTC
TRBJ2-5 NA TRBV24-1 NA CATSWGEGDEYQETQYF TGTGCCACCAGTTGGGGGGAGGGGGACGAGTACCAAGAGACCCAGTACTTC
TRBJ1-2 NA TRBV3-1 NA CASSHGIRGYGYTF TGTGCCAGCAGCCACGGGATCCGGGGGTATGGCTACACCTTC
TRBJ1-1 NA TRBV27 many CASSLQETSRAFF TGTGCCAGCAGTTTACAGGAGACGAGTCGGGCTTTCTTT
TRBJ2-4 NA TRBV20-1 NA CSAGMGDGAKNIQYF TGCAGTGCTGGTATGGGGGATGGGGCCAAAAACATTCAGTACTTC
TRBJ2-1 TRBD2 TRBV19 NA CASSIRGDLMASGSDNEQFF TGTGCCAGTAGTATTCGAGGGGACCTTATGGCTAGCGGGAGTGATAATGAGCAGTTCTTC
TRBJ2-3 NA TRBV28 many CATYRDSRGDTQYF TGTGCCACCTACCGGGACTCCCGGGGAGATACGCAGTATTTT
TRBJ2-1 NA TRBV12-3/TRBV12-4 many CASRTGTNEQFF TGTGCCAGCAGAACCGGTACGAATGAGCAGTTCTTC
TRBJ2-3 NA TRBV7-3 many CASRPTLTADTQYF TGTGCCAGCAGGCCAACACTAACCGCAGATACGCAGTATTTT
TRBJ2-3 TRBD1 TRBV28 many CASSQIHRGFGSGWYTQYF TGTGCCAGCAGTCAAATACACAGGGGTTTCGGGTCGGGATGGTATACGCAGTATTTT
TRBJ1-1 TRBD1 TRBV28 many CASSFSGQGTDTEAFF TGTGCCAGCAGTTTCTCCGGACAGGGGACGGACACTGAAGCTTTCTTT